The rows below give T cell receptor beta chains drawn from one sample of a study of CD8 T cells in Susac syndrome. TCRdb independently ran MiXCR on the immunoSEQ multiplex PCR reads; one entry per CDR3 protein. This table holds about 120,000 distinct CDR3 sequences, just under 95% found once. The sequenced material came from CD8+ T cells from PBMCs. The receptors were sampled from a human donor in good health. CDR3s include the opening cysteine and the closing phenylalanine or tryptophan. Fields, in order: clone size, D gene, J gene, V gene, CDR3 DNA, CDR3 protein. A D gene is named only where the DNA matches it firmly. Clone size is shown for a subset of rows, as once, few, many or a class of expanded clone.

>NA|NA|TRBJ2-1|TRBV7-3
TGTGCCAGCAGCTTCCCCCTCGGGGAGCAGTTCTTC
CASSFPLGEQFF
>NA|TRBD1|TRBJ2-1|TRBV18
TGTGCCAGCTCACCAATGGGACAGGCCTACAATGAGCAGTTCTTC
CASSPMGQAYNEQFF
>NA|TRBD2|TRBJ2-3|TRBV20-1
TGCAGTGCGTCGGGGGGGGCCACTAGCACAGATACGCAGTATTTT
CSASGGATSTDTQYF
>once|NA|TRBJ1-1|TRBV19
TGTGCCAGTAGTATAAAGGTCTTAGCCGCTGAAGCTTTCTTT
CASSIKVLAAEAFF
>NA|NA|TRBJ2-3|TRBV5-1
TGCGCCAGCAGCTTGGGCGACTCGCTGAAGGCAGATACGCAGTATTTT
CASSLGDSLKADTQYF
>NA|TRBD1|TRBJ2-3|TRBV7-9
TGTGCCAGCAGCTCGCCGGGACAGGGGTTTAAAGAGGATACGCAGTATTTT
CASSSPGQGFKEDTQYF
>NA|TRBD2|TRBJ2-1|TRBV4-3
TGCGCCAGCAGCCGCGGGGGAAGCTCCTACAATGAGCAGTTCTTC
CASSRGGSSYNEQFF
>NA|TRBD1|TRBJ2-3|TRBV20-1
TGCAGTGCGCCCGGGACAGGGGGCACAGATACGCAGTATTTT
CSAPGTGGTDTQYF
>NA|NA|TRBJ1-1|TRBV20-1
TGCAGTGCTAGACCTTCAGGGTTCGACACTGAAGCTTTCTTT
CSARPSGFDTEAFF
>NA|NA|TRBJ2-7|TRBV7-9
TGTGCCAGCAGCTTCCTGGGGGCCGCCTACGAGCAGTACTTC
CASSFLGAAYEQYF
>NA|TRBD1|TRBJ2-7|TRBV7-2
TGTGCCAGCAGGCGGGACAGGAGCTCCTACGAGCAGTACTTC
CASRRDRSSYEQYF
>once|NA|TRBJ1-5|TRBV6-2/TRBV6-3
TGTGCCAGCAGTTTGTTTTCGCGGGAGCCCCAGCATTTT
CASSLFSREPQHF
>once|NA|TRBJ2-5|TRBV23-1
TGCGCCCCTCAAATCATCCAGTACCTGCAAGAGACCCAGTACTTC
CAPQIIQYLQETQYF
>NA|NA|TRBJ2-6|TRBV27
TGTGCCAGCAGTTTATCGGATCTGGGGTTCTCTGGGGCCAACGTCCTGACTTTC
CASSLSDLGFSGANVLTF
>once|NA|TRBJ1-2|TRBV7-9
TGTGCCAGCAGCTTAGGACAGTCCGTCTATGGCTACACCTTC
CASSLGQSVYGYTF
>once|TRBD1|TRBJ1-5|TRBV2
TGTGCCAGCAGTGAGGACAGGGGGAACGATCAGCCCCAGCATTTT
CASSEDRGNDQPQHF
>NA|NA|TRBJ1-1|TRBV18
TGTGCCAGCTCACCTCCGACAGGGAACACTGAAGCTTTCTTT
CASSPPTGNTEAFF
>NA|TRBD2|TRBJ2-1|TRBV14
TGTGCCAGCAGCCAAGATCGGTTAGCGGGAGGGCCTTCCTGGAATGAGCAGTTCTTC
CASSQDRLAGGPSWNEQFF
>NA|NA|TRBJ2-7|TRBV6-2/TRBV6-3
TGTGCCAGCAGTCGCCGGGTGGCGGGGGCCCAGTACGAGCAGTACTTC
CASSRRVAGAQYEQYF
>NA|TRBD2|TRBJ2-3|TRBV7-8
TGTGCCAGCAGCTTAGTAGCGGGTAGCACAGATACGCAGTATTTT
CASSLVAGSTDTQYF
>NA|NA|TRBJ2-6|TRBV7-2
TGTGCCAGCAACTTAGATGGAGTCCCTGGGGCCAACGTCCTGACTTTC
CASNLDGVPGANVLTF
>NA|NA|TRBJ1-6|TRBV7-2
TGTGCCAGCAGCTTAGGACGGGATGGGAACTATAATTCACCCCTCCACTTT
CASSLGRDGNYNSPLHF
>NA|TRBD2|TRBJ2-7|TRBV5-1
TGCGCCAGCAGCACGGGACTAGCGGGAGTACCGTACGAGCAGTACTTC
CASSTGLAGVPYEQYF
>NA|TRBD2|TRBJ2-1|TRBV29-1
TGCAGCGTTGGGACTAGCTTCACCTACAATGAGCAGTTCTTC
CSVGTSFTYNEQFF
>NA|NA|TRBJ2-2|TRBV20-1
TGCAGTGCTAGAGAGCCCCGCACCGGGGAGCTGTTTTTT
CSAREPRTGELFF
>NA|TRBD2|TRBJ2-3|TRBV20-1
TGCAGTGCTGGGGGACTAGTGAGCACAGATACGCAGTATTTT
CSAGGLVSTDTQYF
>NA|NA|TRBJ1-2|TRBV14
TGTGCCAGCAGCCAAGATCCGACAGAGGTTAACTATGGCTACACCTTC
CASSQDPTEVNYGYTF
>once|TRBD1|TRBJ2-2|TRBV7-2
TGTGCCAGCAGACCCGGGACAGGGCTTGGCGGGGAGCTGTTTTTT
CASRPGTGLGGELFF
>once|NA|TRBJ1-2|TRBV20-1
TGCAGTGCCGCGGTAGGCATCAACTATGGCTACACCTTC
CSAAVGINYGYTF
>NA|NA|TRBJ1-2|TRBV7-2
TGTGCCAGCAGCTCAGCCTATGGCTACACCTTC
CASSSAYGYTF
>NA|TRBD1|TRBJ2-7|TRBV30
TGTGCCTGGGGCCCCGACAGGGATAGCGAGCAGTACTTC
CAWGPDRDSEQYF
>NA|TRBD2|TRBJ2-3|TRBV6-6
TGTGCCAGCAGTTACGGGGGGGTGGGCACAGATACGCAGTATTTT
CASSYGGVGTDTQYF
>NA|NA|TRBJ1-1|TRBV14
TGTGCCAGCAGCCAAGACCATGGACATATGAACACTGAAGCTTTCTTT
CASSQDHGHMNTEAFF
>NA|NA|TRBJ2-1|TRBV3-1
TGTGCCAGCAGCCAAGAGGCGGGGTCCAACAATGAGCAGTTCTTC
CASSQEAGSNNEQFF
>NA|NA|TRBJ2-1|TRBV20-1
TGCAGTGCTAGTGTACTCCACTCCTACAATGAGCAGTTCTTC
CSASVLHSYNEQFF
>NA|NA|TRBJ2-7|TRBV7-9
TGTGCCAGCAGCTTACGCTCGGGGGAGCAGTACTTC
CASSLRSGEQYF
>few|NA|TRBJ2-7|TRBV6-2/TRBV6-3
TGTGCCAGCGGGGAGGCAGAACTCTACGAGCAGTACTTC
CASGEAELYEQYF
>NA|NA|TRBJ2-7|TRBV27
TGTGCCAGCAGTTTAACAGGACAGGAGCAGTACTTC
CASSLTGQEQYF
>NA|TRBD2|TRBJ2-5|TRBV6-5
TGTGCCAGCAGTTACCTCAGAGGTGGGCTAGCGGGTCAAGAGACCCAGTACTTC
CASSYLRGGLAGQETQYF
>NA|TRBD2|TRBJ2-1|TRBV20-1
TGCAGTGCCTTACCGGGACTAACGATCAATGAGCAGTTCTTC
CSALPGLTINEQFF
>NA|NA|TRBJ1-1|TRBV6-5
TGTGCCAGCAGTTACTCCCCGGGGTCCGGCACTGAAGCTTTCTTT
CASSYSPGSGTEAFF
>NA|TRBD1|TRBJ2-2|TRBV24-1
TGTGCCACCAGTGAGCGTACAGGGGGCTCTGGCGGGGAGCTGTTTTTT
CATSERTGGSGGELFF
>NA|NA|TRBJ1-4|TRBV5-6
TGTGCCAGCAGCTTGGTCGCAACTAATGAAAAACTGTTTTTT
CASSLVATNEKLFF
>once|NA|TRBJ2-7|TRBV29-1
TGCAGCGTTGTTAACGGGGTCCACGAGCAGTACTTC
CSVVNGVHEQYF
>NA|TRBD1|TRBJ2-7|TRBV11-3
TGTGCCAGCAGCTTCCGGACAGGGTACGAGCAGTACTTC
CASSFRTGYEQYF